This T cell receptor (beta chain) is drawn from a study of CD8+ T cells in alopecia areata. Study-wide background: Treatment comprised oral tofacitinib, 5 to 10 mg twice daily, in treated patients. Study-level points and caveats: It was less clear whether patients shared TCRs than it was in mice, possibly because of HLA.

The CDR3 covers 13 residues. With 5 bases removed from V and 5 bases from J, the gap between germline ends came to 10 bases. Per the germline V gene, CDR1 is SGHTA and CDR2 is FQGTGA. Sequencing used cDNA as its template, made by extracting RNA and reverse transcribing it. Sequenced by immunoSEQ multiplex PCR; TCRdb stores in-frame clones only, minus some. This repertoire shows 40,000 to 45,000 clones, around nine tenths found once; its top ten account for about 20%. Treatment given: oral pan-JAK inhibitor, 5-10 mg twice daily. Notes on this clone: The antigen remains undetermined.

The receptor was isolated from a human donor with alopecia areata. The rearrangement uses TRBV7-3 and TRBJ2-4; tentative D call: TRBD1 (6 bases). Sequencing was performed on CD8+ T cells sorted from blood, taken at week 24, from a patient treated with tofacitinib. CDR3 DNA: TGTGCCAGCAGCCGGGACACCGAAAACATTCAGTACTTC. It translates to CASSRDTENIQYF.